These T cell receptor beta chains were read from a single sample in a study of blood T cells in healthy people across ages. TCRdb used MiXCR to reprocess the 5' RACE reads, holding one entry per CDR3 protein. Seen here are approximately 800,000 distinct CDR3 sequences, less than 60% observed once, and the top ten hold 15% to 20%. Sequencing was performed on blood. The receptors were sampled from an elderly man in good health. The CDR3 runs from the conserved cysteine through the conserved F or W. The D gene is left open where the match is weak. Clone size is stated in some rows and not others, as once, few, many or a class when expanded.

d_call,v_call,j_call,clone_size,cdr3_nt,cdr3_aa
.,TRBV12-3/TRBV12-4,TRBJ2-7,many,TGTGCCAGCAGTTTGGACAGTACCTACGAGCAGTACTTC,CASSLDSTYEQYF
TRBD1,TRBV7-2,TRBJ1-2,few,TGTGCCAGCAGCTCCGCGGACAGGGTGGGAGGCTACACCTTC,CASSSADRVGGYTF
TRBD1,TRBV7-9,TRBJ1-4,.,TGTGCCAGCAGCTTGGGACAGATGAATGAAAAACTGTTTTTT,CASSLGQMNEKLFF
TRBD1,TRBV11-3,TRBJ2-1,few,TGTGCCAGCAGCTCCGGGACAGGGATTGTGGAGACCCAGTTCTTC,CASSSGTGIVETQFF
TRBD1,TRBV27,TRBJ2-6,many,TGTGCCAGCAAAGGACCGGACAGGGGAAGCTCTGGGGCCAACGTCCTGACTTTC,CASKGPDRGSSGANVLTF
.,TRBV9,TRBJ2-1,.,TGTGCCAGCAGCCCACGCCGGGACTCCCCCCATGAGCAGTTCTTC,CASSPRRDSPHEQFF
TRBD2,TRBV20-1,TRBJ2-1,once,TGCAGTCTCGGGAGGATTACCTACAATGAGCAGTTCTTC,CSLGRITYNEQFF
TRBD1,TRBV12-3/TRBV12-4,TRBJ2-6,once,TGTGCCAGCAGTTTAGCGCAGGGGACAGCTGGGGCCAACGTCCTGACTTTC,CASSLAQGTAGANVLTF
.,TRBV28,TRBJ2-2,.,TGTGCCAGCGCCAGGGGGGCCCTCACCGGGGAGCTGTTTTTT,CASARGALTGELFF
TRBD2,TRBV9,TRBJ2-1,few,TGTGCCAGCAGCGTAGCTGCGGGAGGGCCCTCCCATGAGCAGTTCTTC,CASSVAAGGPSHEQFF
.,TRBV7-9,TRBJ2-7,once,TGTGCCAGCCTAGGGCGGGATAGCGGTTCCTACGAGCAGTACTTC,CASLGRDSGSYEQYF
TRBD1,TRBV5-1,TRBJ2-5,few,TGCGCCAGCAGCTCGCAACGACAGGGGCGTGAAGAGACCCAGTACTTC,CASSSQRQGREETQYF
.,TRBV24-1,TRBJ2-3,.,TGTGCCACCAGCGGCGTGGATACGCAGTATTTT,CATSGVDTQYF
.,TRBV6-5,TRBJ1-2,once,TGTGCCAGCAGTTACGGCAACGGGCCCTATGGCTACACCTTC,CASSYGNGPYGYTF
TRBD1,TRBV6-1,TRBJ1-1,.,TGTGCCAGCAGTGAAGCGGTGGGACAGGGGATTGCTTTCTTT,CASSEAVGQGIAFF
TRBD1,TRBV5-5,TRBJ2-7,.,TGTGCCAGCAGATTCGACAGGGTCGGCGAGCAGTACTTC,CASRFDRVGEQYF
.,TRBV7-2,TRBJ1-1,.,TGTGCCAGCAGCCCACGGGGGGGAGGGAACACTGAAGCTTTCTTT,CASSPRGGGNTEAFF
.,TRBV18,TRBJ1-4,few,TGTGCCAGCTCACCACCGGGGGCAGACTATGAAAAACTGTTTTTT,CASSPPGADYEKLFF
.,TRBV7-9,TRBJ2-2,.,TGTGCCAGCAGCTTAGCAACTCTACGAAACACCGGGGAGCTGTTTTTT,CASSLATLRNTGELFF
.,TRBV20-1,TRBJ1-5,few,TGCAGTGCCCTTCAGGGAAATCAGCCCCAGCATTTT,CSALQGNQPQHF
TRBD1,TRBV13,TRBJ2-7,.,TGTGCCAGCAGCTTGGGACAGGGGTGGCAGGAGTACTTC,CASSLGQGWQEYF
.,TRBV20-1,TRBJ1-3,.,TGCAGTGCTTCTCCCGGGACGGCTGGAAACACCATATATTTT,CSASPGTAGNTIYF